A single sample is the source of the 20 T cell receptor beta chains below, sequenced in a study of blood T cells in healthy people across ages. Together with a sample-barcoded 5' primer, a J-beta primer mix was included in a second PCR lasting about 6 to 11 cycles. In TCRdb, the 5' RACE reads were re-called with MiXCR into one record per CDR3 protein. The data show 900,000 to 950,000 distinct CDR3 sequences, with about 27% seen just once and 10% held by the top ten. These records were also assigned to another study, of T cells of mothers and their children.

The sample comprised blood. All receptors derive from a woman in her 40s in good health.

The chain joins TRBV3-1 to TRBJ1-3, with unresolved D. The CDR3 has 16 amino acids. Germline V gene sequence: CDR1 LGHDT, CDR2 YNNKEL (reference sequence). V was pared by 3 bases and J by 0 bases, with 12 bases between. CDR3: CASSHLKGSSGNTIYF. The CDR3 DNA is TGTGCCAGCAGCCACCTTAAGGGAAGCTCTGGAAACACCATATATTTT.

V gene TRBV5-5 combines with J gene TRBJ1-2, with 7 bases fitting TRBD1. With V trimmed by 4 bases and J by 0 bases, 3 bases remained unmatched. Germline-derived CDR1 and CDR2 are SGHKS and YYEKEE (reference sequence). The CDR3 is made up of 14 amino acids. DNA of the CDR3: TGTGCCAGCAGCCATGGGACAGCTAACTATGGCTACACCTTC. This translates into CASSHGTANYGYTF.

A word on this clonotype: This likely comes from a read error, as the CDR3 has no conserved phenylalanine or tryptophan at its end. CDR3 in amino acids: CASSPSPDLYGYTC. The CDR3 DNA sequence: TGTGCCAGCAGCCCCTCACCCGACCTGTATGGCTACACCTGC. The J gene is TRBJ1-2, the V gene TRBV7-2; D not resolved. The CDR3 runs 14 residues. The V end lost 5 bases, the J end lost 5 bases, and 15 bases lay between the germline ends. Per the germline V gene, CDR1 is SGHTA and CDR2 is FQGNSA.

This clonotype was recorded many times. This chain links TRBV6-2 or TRBV6-3 with TRBJ2-7, with 7 positions matching TRBD2. V gave up 6 bases and J gave up 2 bases; unmatched junction bases: 10. The CDR3 sequence is 15 residues long. Germline V lookup: CDR1 MNHEY, CDR2 SVGEGT. The CDR3 DNA follows: TGTGCCAGCAGGCCCTCTAGCGGAGGGACCTACGAGCAGTACTTC. This gives the protein CASRPSSGGTYEQYF.

This clonotype turned up a few times. Here the CDR3 DNA reads TGTGCCAGCAGTTACTCGTTGCAGGGCTTATTATGCGAGCAGTACTTC. It encodes CASSYSLQGLLCEQYF. The chain carries TRBV6-2 or TRBV6-3 and TRBJ2-7, with D possibly matching TRBD1 (5 bases). The CDR3 extends over 16 amino acids. Deletions cut 0 bases from V and 6 bases from J, with 18 bases between. Germline-derived CDR1 and CDR2 are MNHEY and SVGEGT.

This chain links TRBV27 with TRBJ2-3, with TRBD1 identical over 8 bases. CDR3 length: 18 residues. From germline, CDR1 is MNHEY and CDR2 SMNVEV (reference sequence). J gave up 2 bases and V 7 bases, and 17 bases lay outside the gene matches. In nucleotides, the CDR3 is TGTGCCAGCAACCGCAGGGGGCTATTCATCCCTAACACAGATACGCAGTATTTT. It translates to CASNRRGLFIPNTDTQYF.

This clonotype showed up just a few times. The chain combines TRBV5-6 with TRBJ1-2; TRBD1 is a possible D gene (6 bases). Germline values: CDR1 SGHDT, CDR2 YYEEEE. Deletions cut 4 bases from V and 8 bases from J, with 15 bases between. The CDR3 is 13 residues long. CDR3 DNA sequence: TGTGCCAGCAGCCGCGGGGGGGCGCGAGGCTACACCTTC. It codes for CASSRGGARGYTF.

The CDR3, as DNA: TGTGCCAGCAGTTCAAGGGACAGAGATTGCAATGAGCAGTTCTTC. It codes for CASSSRDRDCNEQFF. The genes are TRBV6-5 and TRBJ2-1; 7 bases align to TRBD1. The CDR3 totals 15 residues. Trimming took 4 bases from V and 6 from J; bases not matched to a gene: 9. Germline CDR1 is MNHEY and CDR2 is SVGAGI.

This clonotype was recorded a few times. The chain is built from TRBV15 and TRBJ2-5, with TRBD1 matching over 10 bases. CDR3 length: 14 residues. Germline CDR1 LNHNV, CDR2 YYDKDF (reference sequence). The V gene end was trimmed by 9 bases and the J gene end by 5 bases; junction bases not matched to a gene: 9. This CDR3 reads CATDQGDRGETQYF. The CDR3 nucleotides read TGTGCCACAGACCAGGGGGACAGGGGTGAGACCCAGTACTTC.

The V call is TRBV9, the J call TRBJ2-1, with 13 nucleotides matching TRBD2. The trim removed 3 bases at V and 6 bases at J, leaving 3 bases unmatched. The germline CDR1 and CDR2 sequences are SGDLS and YYNGEE. The CDR3 has 15 residues. The CDR3 bases are TGTGCCAGCAGCGCGACTAGCGGGGGGACCAATGAGCAGTTCTTC. This gives the protein CASSATSGGTNEQFF.

The V gene is TRBV12-3 or TRBV12-4, the J gene TRBJ1-2; 8 bases line up with TRBD1. V was clipped by 4 bases and J by 0 bases; unmatched bases: 4. The CDR3 covers 15 residues. CDR3 nucleotides: TGTGCCAGCAGTTCGACAGGGGCCCCTAACTATGGCTACACCTTC. It codes for CASSSTGAPNYGYTF.

This clonotype turned up a few times. The chain links TRBV6-5 to TRBJ1-6; D may be TRBD1 (6 bases). From germline, CDR1 is MNHEY and CDR2 SVGAGI. With 0 bases removed from V and 9 bases from J, the gap between germline ends came to 18 bases. This CDR3 has 17 residues. CDR3 in DNA: TGTGCCAGCAGTTACTCGATACGGGGGGCGAAGGGTTCACCCCTCCACTTT. This codes for CASSYSIRGAKGSPLHF.

The table lists this clonotype with a count of one. It may be a read error: a sequence one base away is much more abundant. The gene calls are TRBV28 and TRBJ2-1; D is perhaps TRBD1 (6 bases). The CDR3 consists of 14 residues. Germline lookup yields CDR1 MDHEN and CDR2 SYDVKM. V was pared by 5 bases and J by 13 bases, with 21 bases between. In DNA form, the CDR3 reads TGTGCCAGCAGTCTCGGACAGTACCAAGAGACCCAGTTCTTC. Protein sequence: CASSLGQYQETQFF.

The chain is built from TRBV20-1 and TRBJ2-1; perhaps TRBD2 as D (6 bases). CDR1 and CDR2 from the germline V gene are DFQATT and SNEGSKA (reference sequence). The CDR3 runs to 13 residues. Trimming removed 3 bases at V and 5 bases at J, with 11 bases between. The CDR3 nucleotides read TGCAGTGCTAGGTCGGGACTCCACAATGAGCAGTTCTTC. This codes for CSARSGLHNEQFF.

About this clonotype: This sequence may be a read error, since a much larger clone differs from it by one base. The genes are TRBV7-2 and TRBJ2-1, with 8 bases that match TRBD1. Germline CDR1 reads SGHTA; CDR2 reads FQGNSA. The CDR3 runs 13 residues. V shed 11 bases and J 2 bases; nucleotides not matched to a gene: 5. The CDR3 DNA reads TGTGCCGGCGACAGGGGAACCTACAATGAGCAGTTCTTC. This gives the protein CAGDRGTYNEQFF.

Of note for this clonotype: A much larger clone lies a single base off, so this may be a read error. This chain links TRBV20-1 with TRBJ2-5, with 9 positions matching TRBD2. CDR3 length equals 15 residues. CDR1 and CDR2 from the germline V gene are DFQATT and SNEGSKA (reference sequence). V was pared by 5 bases and J by 11 bases, with 18 bases of the junction left unmatched. The CDR3 nucleotides read TGCAGTGCTTCGGGGACTAGCCCCATGACTTACGCGCAGTACTTC. Translated: CSASGTSPMTYAQYF.

Concerning this clonotype: This may be a read error, as it is one base from a much larger clone. V is TRBV7-9 and J is TRBJ2-7; TRBD1 matches at 8 bases. The CDR3 extends over 15 amino acids. V shed 5 bases, J shed 8 bases, and the junction held 14 bases outside the gene matches. The germline CDR1 and CDR2 sequences are SEHNR and FQNEAQ (reference sequence). DNA of the CDR3: TGTGCCAGCAGCCCACGGGACAGGAATCGACGAAAGCAGTACTTC. Its translation is CASSPRDRNRRKQYF. The variable domain in full, completed from reference TRBV7-9 and TRBJ2-7, reads DTGVSQNPRHKITKRGQNVTFRCDPISEHNRLYWYRQTLGQGPEFLTYFQNEAQLEKSRLLSDRFSAERPKGSFSTLEIQRTEQGDSAMYLCASSPRDRNRRKQYFGPGTRLTVT.

A few counts support this clonotype. The chain links TRBV27 to TRBJ2-3, with 12 bases aligning to TRBD2. The CDR3 covers 17 residues. V was clipped by 2 bases and J by 0 bases; unmatched bases: 3. CDR1 is MNHEY, CDR2 SMNVEV, per germline (reference sequence). The chain's CDR3 is CASSLITSGGSTDTQYF. CDR3 nucleotides: TGTGCCAGCAGTTTAATAACTAGCGGGGGGAGCACAGATACGCAGTATTTT.

This clonotype was observed a few times. The chain recombines TRBV5-6 with TRBJ2-3; 8 bases line up with TRBD1. CDR3 length equals 15 residues. The J segment lost 5 bases and the V segment lost 4 bases, leaving 9 bases of the junction unmatched. Germline CDR1 reads SGHDT; CDR2 reads YYEEEE. The DNA for the CDR3 is TGTGCCAGCAGCGAAGGACAGGGCCGAGGAGATACGCAGTATTTT. This sequence encodes CASSEGQGRGDTQYF.

In this sample, this clonotype turned up a few times. The rearrangement links TRBV20-1 to TRBJ2-3, with D possibly matching TRBD2 (5 bases). The length of the CDR3 is 11 residues. Germline-derived CDR1 and CDR2 are DFQATT and SNEGSKA (reference sequence). V dropped 6 bases and J dropped 9 bases, with 13 bases sitting between them. CDR3 in amino acids: CSAEGPSTQYF. Here the CDR3 DNA reads TGCAGTGCCGAGGGCCCTAGCACGCAGTATTTT.